What follows are 11 T cell receptor beta chains derived from one specimen sequenced in a study of OX40 agonist ivuxolimab in advanced cancers. Sequencing used immunoSEQ multiplex PCR; TCRdb keeps in-frame clones, though not all of them. The table has approximately 90,000 clones, over 75% seen once. The sample was CD4+ or CD8+ T cells sorted from blood, taken in a trial of the OX40 agonist ivuxolimab. These receptors were taken from an adult with an advanced solid tumor such as melanoma, head and neck, liver or kidney cancer.

V usage is TRBV28 and J usage is TRBJ1-5; D call uncertain. CDR3 length: 11 residues. Germline V gene lookup returns CDR1 MDHEN and CDR2 SYDVKM. The V and J ends lost 5 bases and 4 bases respectively, with 3 bases between them. CDR3 loop: CASSRNQPQHF. CDR3 in DNA: TGTGCCAGCAGTCGAAATCAGCCCCAGCATTTT.

This sequence joins TRBV2 and TRBJ2-1; a weak D match, TRBD2 (5 bases). The germline V gene encodes CDR1 SNHLY and CDR2 FYNNEI. This CDR3 is built from 13 residues. Trimming cost V 5 bases and J 8 bases, with 13 bases left between them. The DNA of the CDR3 is TGTGCCAGCAGTTCACTAGTCCGGGATGAGCAGTTCTTC. It codes for CASSSLVRDEQFF.

The chain employs TRBV5-4 and TRBJ2-5; D is ambiguous. The CDR3 runs 14 residues. V lost 4 bases and J 3 bases, leaving 13 bases between the germline ends. CDR1 and CDR2 (germline): SGHNT, YYREEE (reference sequence). The CDR3 here is CASSQERAKETQYF. The DNA of the CDR3 is TGTGCCAGCAGCCAGGAACGCGCGAAAGAGACCCAGTACTTC.

The chain is built from TRBV23-1 and TRBJ2-1; 7 positions match TRBD1. TRBV23-1 carries the ORF label, with uncertain function. The CDR3 is 14 amino acids. The V gene end was trimmed by 3 bases and the J gene end by 8 bases; junction bases not matched to a gene: 7. This chain's CDR3 is CASSHDPTGDEQFF. CDR3 nucleotides: TGCGCCAGCAGTCACGACCCAACAGGGGATGAGCAGTTCTTC.

The rearrangement links TRBV19 to TRBJ1-4, with 10 bases identical to TRBD1. CDR1 and CDR2 from the germline V gene are LNHDA and SQIVND (reference sequence). There are 15 residues in the CDR3. V was clipped by 4 bases and J by 8 bases; unmatched bases: 7. CDR3 nucleotide sequence: TGTGCCAGTAGTAATACCGGGACAGGGGAAGAAAAACTGTTTTTT. Its translation: CASSNTGTGEEKLFF.

The rearrangement uses TRBV6-5 and TRBJ2-4, with 9 bases aligning to TRBD2. From germline, CDR1 is MNHEY and CDR2 SVGAGI. The CDR3 spans 16 residues. J was trimmed by 6 bases and V by 2 bases; bases with no gene match: 8. The CDR3 DNA is TGTGCCAGCAGTTACGAGGTAGCGGGGGCAAGAAACATTCAGTACTTC. It translates to CASSYEVAGARNIQYF.

The gene calls are TRBV30 and TRBJ2-1; TRBD1 matches 7 bases. Trimming removed 2 bases from V and 5 bases from J; junction bases left unmatched: 9. The CDR3 has 15 amino acids. Germline lookup yields CDR1 GTSNPN and CDR2 SVGIG (reference sequence). CDR3 sequence: CAWSNTGTVDNEQFF. The DNA of the CDR3 is TGTGCCTGGAGTAATACCGGGACAGTCGACAATGAGCAGTTCTTC.

This CDR3 is CASSLDFDRLINQPQHF. The CDR3, as DNA: TGTGCCAGCAGCCTAGACTTCGACAGGTTAATCAATCAGCCCCAGCATTTT. The chain is built from TRBV7-2 and TRBJ1-5; TRBD1 is a possible D gene (6 bases). Trimming took 5 bases from V and 3 from J, leaving 20 bases between them. This CDR3 has 17 amino acids. Germline CDR1 reads SGHTA; CDR2 reads FQGNSA. The whole variable domain, filled in from reference TRBV7-2 and TRBJ1-5, reads GAGVSQSPSNKVTEKGKDVELRCDPISGHTALYWYRQSLGQGLEFLIYFQGNSAPDKSGLPSDRFSAERTGGSVSTLTIQRTQQEDSAVYLCASSLDFDRLINQPQHFGDGTRLSIL.

V and J are TRBV4-1 and TRBJ1-3; D is perhaps TRBD1 (6 bases). Germline CDR1 MGHRA, CDR2 YSYEKL. V was clipped by 0 bases and J by 4 bases, with 13 bases between them. The CDR3 spans 16 residues. CDR3 coding DNA: TGCGCCAGCAGCCAAGATCAGGGACACCTCGGAAACACCATATATTTT. Encoded protein: CASSQDQGHLGNTIYF.

V is TRBV14 and J is TRBJ1-3, with D unresolved. Trimming shortened V by 4 bases and J by 4 bases, and 8 bases separated the two germline ends. Germline V lookup: CDR1 SGHDN, CDR2 FVKESK. The CDR3 runs to 13 residues. The CDR3 spells CASSPATGNTIYF. CDR3 DNA sequence: TGTGCCAGCAGCCCCGCTACCGGAAACACCATATATTTT.

The CDR3 nucleotides read TGTGCCAGCACCGTTTCGCAGGGATATGGCACTGAAGCTTTCTTT. It is translated as CASTVSQGYGTEAFF. The rearrangement uses TRBV7-6 and TRBJ1-1; a possible D gene is TRBD1 (5 bases). Per germline, CDR1 SGHVS and CDR2 FNYEAQ. The CDR3 sequence is 15 residues long. Deletions cut 7 bases from V and 4 bases from J, with 19 bases between.